The T cell receptor beta chain described here comes from a study of tumor and adjacent non-tumor tissue in lung cancer. Study details: There were fewer than 15 adenocarcinoma, a couple of squamous cell carcinoma and 1 small cell lung cancer cases. Study results and limitations: Significantly higher TCR diversity was found in tumor than normal lung. Tumor repertoires had a smaller top 100 clone share than normal lung.

The template was RNA from unsorted bulk tissue. The normal lung tissue was taken more than 3 cm from the tumor edge. V trimming: 5 bases; J trimming: 1 base; junction bases outside the gene matches: 2. There are 16 residues in the CDR3. Germline V gene lookup returns CDR1 SGHAT and CDR2 FQDESV (reference sequence). This clonotype has a handful of counts. Its specificity is not known. A much more abundant neighbour one base away suggests this may be a read error. Since the CDR3 does not end with the conserved phenylalanine or tryptophan, this likely comes from a read error. Three rounds of nested PCR, following a modified ARM-PCR protocol, produced the TCRbeta library. TCRdb redid the calling of the multiplex PCR reads with MiXCR, one entry per CDR3 protein. In the table there are about 80,000 distinct CDR3 sequences, roughly 80% of which are singletons.

The sequencing sample was made of distant non-tumor lung tissue. This receptor was obtained from a man in his 60s with non-small cell lung cancer. The chain links TRBV11-1 to TRBJ2-4, with 13 bases that match TRBD2. The CDR3, as DNA: TGTGCCAGCAGCCAGACTAGCGGGAGGGCCAAAAACATTCAGTACCCC. Its translation: CASSQTSGRAKNIQYP.